The sequence of this T cell receptor beta chain was determined in a study of neurological immune-mediated disorders. Individuals who volunteered at a blood bank located in Maryland, USA, made up the group of healthy controls. Input was about a million sorted T cells, either CD4+ or CD8+. The cDNA was produced through 5'RACE with 10-nucleotide random UMIs. MiXCR was run by TCRdb on the 5' RACE reads, yielding one entry per CDR3 protein. The top ten clones hold roughly 6% of a sample with more than 30,000 distinct CDR3 sequences, just under 7.5% of them seen once. This clonotype was picked up many times. The sequence was obtained from a man aged 45-65 years in good health. Material: CD4+ T cells from blood.

The DNA for the CDR3 is TGTGCCAGCAGCTACGGTGGGACTGAAGCTTTCTTT. Residues: CASSYGGTEAFF. This rearrangement joins TRBV12-3 or TRBV12-4 to TRBJ1-1; D unresolved. The V end was cut by 6 bases, the J end by 5 bases, with 10 bases between. The CDR3 is 12 residues long.